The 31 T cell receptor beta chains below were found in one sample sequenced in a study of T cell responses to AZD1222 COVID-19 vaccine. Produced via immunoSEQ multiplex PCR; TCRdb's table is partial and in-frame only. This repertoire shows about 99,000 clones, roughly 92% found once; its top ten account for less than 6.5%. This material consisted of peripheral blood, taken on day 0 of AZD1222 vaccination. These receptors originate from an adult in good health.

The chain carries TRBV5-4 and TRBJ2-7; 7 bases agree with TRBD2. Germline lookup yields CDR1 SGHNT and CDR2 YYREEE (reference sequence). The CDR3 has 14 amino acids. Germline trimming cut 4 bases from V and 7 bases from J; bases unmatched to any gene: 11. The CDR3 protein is CASSPSSGLREQYF. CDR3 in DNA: TGTGCCAGCAGCCCTTCTAGCGGCCTCAGGGAGCAGTACTTC. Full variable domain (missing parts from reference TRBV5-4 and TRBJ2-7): ETGVTQSPTHLIKTRGQQVTLRCSSQSGHNTVSWYQQALGQGPQFIFQYYREEENGRGNFPPRFSGLQFPNYSSELNVNALELDDSALYLCASSPSSGLREQYFGPGTRLTVT.

CDR3 nucleotide sequence: TGTGCCAGTAGTCCGACTGCGCGGGGCTCTGGGGCCAACGTCCTGACTTTC. Protein product: CASSPTARGSGANVLTF. The chain joins TRBV19 to TRBJ2-6, with D possibly matching TRBD2 (6 bases). This CDR3 region has 17 residues. V lost 5 bases and J 0 bases, leaving 14 bases between the germline ends. The germline V gene has CDR1 LNHDA and CDR2 SQIVND (reference sequence).

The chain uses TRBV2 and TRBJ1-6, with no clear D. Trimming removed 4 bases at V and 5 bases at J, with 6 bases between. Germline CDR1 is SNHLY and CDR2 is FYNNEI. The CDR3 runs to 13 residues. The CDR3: CASSVENNSPLHF. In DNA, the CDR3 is TGTGCCAGCAGTGTAGAAAATAATTCACCCCTCCACTTT.

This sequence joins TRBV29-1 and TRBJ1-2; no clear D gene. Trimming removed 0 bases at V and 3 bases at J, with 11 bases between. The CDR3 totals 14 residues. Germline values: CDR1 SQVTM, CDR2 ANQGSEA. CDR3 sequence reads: CSVEEKNSYYGYTF. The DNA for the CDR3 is TGCAGCGTTGAAGAAAAAAACTCGTACTATGGCTACACCTTC.

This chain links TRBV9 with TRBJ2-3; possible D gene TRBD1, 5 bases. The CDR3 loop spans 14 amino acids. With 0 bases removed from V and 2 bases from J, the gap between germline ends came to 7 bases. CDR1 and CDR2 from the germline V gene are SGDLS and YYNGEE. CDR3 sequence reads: CASSVDRSTDTQYF. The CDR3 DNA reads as TGTGCCAGCAGCGTAGACAGGTCCACAGATACGCAGTATTTT.

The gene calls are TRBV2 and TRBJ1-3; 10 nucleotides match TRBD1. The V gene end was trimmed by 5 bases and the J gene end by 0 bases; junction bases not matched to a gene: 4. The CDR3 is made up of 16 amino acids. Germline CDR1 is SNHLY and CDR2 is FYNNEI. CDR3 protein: CASSWTGGPSGNTIYF. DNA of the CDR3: TGTGCCAGCAGTTGGACAGGGGGGCCCTCTGGAAACACCATATATTTT.

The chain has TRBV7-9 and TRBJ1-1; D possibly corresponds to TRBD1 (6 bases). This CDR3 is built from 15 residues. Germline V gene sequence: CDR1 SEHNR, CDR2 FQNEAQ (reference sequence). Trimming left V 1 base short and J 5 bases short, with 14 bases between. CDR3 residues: CASSLGNREGTEAFF. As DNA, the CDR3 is TGTGCCAGCAGCTTAGGGAACAGGGAGGGGACTGAAGCTTTCTTT.

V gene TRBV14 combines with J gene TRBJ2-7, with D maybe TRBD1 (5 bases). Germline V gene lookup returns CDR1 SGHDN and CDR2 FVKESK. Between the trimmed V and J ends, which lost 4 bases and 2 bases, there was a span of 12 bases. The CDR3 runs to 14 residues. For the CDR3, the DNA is TGTGCCAGCAGCCCAGTAGGACAAACCTACGAGCAGTACTTC. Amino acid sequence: CASSPVGQTYEQYF.

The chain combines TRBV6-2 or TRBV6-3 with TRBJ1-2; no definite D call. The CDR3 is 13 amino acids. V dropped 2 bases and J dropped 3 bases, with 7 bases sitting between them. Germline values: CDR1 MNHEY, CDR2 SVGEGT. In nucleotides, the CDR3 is TGTGCCAGCAGTTACAAGGGATACTATGGCTACACCTTC. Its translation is CASSYKGYYGYTF.

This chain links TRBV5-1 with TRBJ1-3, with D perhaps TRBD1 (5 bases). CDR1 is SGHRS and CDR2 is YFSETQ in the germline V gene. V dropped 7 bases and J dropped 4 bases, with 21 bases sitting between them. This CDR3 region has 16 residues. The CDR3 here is CASAAGVLSAGNTIYF. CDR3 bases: TGCGCCAGCGCCGCGGGGGTGCTTTCGGCAGGAAACACCATATATTTT.

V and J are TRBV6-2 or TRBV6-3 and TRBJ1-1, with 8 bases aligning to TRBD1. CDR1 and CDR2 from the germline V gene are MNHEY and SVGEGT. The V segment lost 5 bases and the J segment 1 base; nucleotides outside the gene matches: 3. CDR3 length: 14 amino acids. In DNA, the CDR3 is TGTGCCAGCAGTACCGGGACAGGGAACACTGAAGCTTTCTTT. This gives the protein CASSTGTGNTEAFF.

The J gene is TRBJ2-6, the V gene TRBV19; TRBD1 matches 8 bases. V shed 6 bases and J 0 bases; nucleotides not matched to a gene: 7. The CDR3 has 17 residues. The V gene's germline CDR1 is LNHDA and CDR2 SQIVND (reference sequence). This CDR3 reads CASRETGADSGANVLTF. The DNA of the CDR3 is TGTGCCAGTAGAGAGACAGGGGCTGACTCTGGGGCCAACGTCCTGACTTTC.

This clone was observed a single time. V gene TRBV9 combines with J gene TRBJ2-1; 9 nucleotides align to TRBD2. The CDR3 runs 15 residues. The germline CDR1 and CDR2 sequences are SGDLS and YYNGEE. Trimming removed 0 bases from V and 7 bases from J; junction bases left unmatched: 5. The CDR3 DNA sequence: TGTGCCAGCAGCGTAGGACTAGCGGATGGGAATGAGCAGTTCTTC. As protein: CASSVGLADGNEQFF.

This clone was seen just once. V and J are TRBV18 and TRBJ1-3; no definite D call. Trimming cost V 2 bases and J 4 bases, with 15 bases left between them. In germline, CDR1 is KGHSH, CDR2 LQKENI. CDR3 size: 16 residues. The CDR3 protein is CASSPITDLTGNTIYF. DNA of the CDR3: TGTGCCAGCTCACCAATAACCGACCTAACGGGAAACACCATATATTTT.

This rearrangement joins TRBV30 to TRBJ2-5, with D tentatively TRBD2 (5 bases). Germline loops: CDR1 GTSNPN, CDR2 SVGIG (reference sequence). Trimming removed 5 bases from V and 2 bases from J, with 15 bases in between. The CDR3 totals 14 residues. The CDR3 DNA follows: TGTGCCTGGGCCCCTTTGGACTCACAAGAGACCCAGTACTTC. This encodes CAWAPLDSQETQYF.

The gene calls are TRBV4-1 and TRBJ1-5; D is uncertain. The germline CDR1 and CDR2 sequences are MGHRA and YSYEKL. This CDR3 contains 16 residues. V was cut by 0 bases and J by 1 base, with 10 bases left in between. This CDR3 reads CASSQDRRASNQPQHF. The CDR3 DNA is TGCGCCAGCAGCCAAGACCGACGGGCCAGCAATCAGCCCCAGCATTTT.

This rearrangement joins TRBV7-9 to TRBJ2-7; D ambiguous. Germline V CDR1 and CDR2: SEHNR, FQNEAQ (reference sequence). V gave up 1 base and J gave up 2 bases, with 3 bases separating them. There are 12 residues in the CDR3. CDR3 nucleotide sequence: TGTGCCAGCAGCTTAGGTGCCTACGAGCAGTACTTC. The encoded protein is CASSLGAYEQYF.

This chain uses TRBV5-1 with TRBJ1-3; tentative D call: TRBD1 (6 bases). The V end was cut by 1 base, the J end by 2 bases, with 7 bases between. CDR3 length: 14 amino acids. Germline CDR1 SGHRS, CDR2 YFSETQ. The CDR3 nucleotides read TGCGCCAGCAGCTTGACAGGGCCTGGAAACACCATATATTTT. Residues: CASSLTGPGNTIYF. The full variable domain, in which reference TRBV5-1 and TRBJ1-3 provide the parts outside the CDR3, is KAGVTQTPRYLIKTRGQQVTLSCSPISGHRSVSWYQQTPGQGLQFLFEYFSETQRNKGNFPGRFSGRQFSNSRSEMNVSTLELGDSALYLCASSLTGPGNTIYFGEGSWLTVV.

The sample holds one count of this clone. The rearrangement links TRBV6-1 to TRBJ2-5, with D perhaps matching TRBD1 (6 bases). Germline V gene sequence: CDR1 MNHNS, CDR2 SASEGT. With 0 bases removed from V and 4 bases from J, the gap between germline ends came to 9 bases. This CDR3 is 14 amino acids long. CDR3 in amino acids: CASSEARRGETQYF. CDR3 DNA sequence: TGTGCCAGCAGTGAAGCGCGCAGGGGAGAGACCCAGTACTTC.

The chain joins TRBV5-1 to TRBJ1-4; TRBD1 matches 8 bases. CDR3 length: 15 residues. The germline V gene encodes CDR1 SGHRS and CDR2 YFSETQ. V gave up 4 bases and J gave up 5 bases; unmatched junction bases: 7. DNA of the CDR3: TGCGCCAGCAGCGTAGGACAGGGTGGAAATGAAAAACTGTTTTTT. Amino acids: CASSVGQGGNEKLFF.

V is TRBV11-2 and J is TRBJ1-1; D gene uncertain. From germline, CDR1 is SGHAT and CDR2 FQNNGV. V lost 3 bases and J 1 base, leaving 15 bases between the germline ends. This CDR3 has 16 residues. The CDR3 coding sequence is TGTGCCAGCAGCTTTTCGTTCTGGACGGCGAACACTGAAGCTTTCTTT. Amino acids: CASSFSFWTANTEAFF. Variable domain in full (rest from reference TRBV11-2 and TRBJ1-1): EAGVAQSPRYKIIEKRQSVAFWCNPISGHATLYWYQQILGQGPKLLIQFQNNGVVDDSQLPKDRFSAERLKGVDSTLKIQPAKLEDSAVYLCASSFSFWTANTEAFFGQGTRLTVV.

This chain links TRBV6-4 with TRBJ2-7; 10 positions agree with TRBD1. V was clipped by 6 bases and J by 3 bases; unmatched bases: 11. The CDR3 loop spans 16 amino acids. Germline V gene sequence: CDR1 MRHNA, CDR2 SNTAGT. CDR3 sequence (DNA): TGTGCCAGCAGCATAGCCCTCCGGGACAGGGGCTACGAGCAGTACTTC. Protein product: CASSIALRDRGYEQYF.

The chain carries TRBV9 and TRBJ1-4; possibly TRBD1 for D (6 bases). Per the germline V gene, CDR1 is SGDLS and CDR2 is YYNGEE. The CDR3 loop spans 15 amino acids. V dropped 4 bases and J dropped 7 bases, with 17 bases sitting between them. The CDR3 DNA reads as TGTGCCAGCAGCCAGACAGGCTTCGAGGGTGAAAAACTGTTTTTT. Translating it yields CASSQTGFEGEKLFF.

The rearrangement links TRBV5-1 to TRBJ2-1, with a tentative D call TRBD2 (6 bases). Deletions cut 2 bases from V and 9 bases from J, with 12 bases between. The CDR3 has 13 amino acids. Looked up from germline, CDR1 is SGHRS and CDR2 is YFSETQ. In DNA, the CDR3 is TGCGCCAGCAGCTTCGGGACTCAGGGTGAGCAGTTCTTC. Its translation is CASSFGTQGEQFF.

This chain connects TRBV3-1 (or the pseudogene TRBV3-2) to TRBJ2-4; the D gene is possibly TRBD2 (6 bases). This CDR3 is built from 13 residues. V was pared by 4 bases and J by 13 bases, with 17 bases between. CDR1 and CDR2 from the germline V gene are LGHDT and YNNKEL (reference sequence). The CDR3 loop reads CASSPRGTFRQYF. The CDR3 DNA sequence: TGTGCCAGCAGCCCTCGTGGGACTTTCAGGCAGTACTTC.

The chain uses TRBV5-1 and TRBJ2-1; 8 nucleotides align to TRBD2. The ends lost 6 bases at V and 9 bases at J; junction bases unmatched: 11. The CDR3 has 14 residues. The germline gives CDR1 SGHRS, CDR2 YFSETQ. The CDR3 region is CASTARTSMSEQFF. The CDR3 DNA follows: TGCGCCAGCACCGCGAGGACTAGCATGAGTGAGCAGTTCTTC.

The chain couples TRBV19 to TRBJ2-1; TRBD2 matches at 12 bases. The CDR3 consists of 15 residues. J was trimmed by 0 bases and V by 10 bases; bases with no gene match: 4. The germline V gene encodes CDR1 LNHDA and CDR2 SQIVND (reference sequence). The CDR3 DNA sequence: TGTGCCACACGGACTAGCGGGAACTCCTACAATGAGCAGTTCTTC. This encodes CATRTSGNSYNEQFF.

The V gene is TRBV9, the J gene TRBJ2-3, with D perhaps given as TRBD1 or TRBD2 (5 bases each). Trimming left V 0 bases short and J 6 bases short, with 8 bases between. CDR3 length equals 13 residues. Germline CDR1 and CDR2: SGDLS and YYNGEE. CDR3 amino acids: CASSVEGTDTQYF. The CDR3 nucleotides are TGTGCCAGCAGCGTAGAGGGGACGGATACGCAGTATTTT.

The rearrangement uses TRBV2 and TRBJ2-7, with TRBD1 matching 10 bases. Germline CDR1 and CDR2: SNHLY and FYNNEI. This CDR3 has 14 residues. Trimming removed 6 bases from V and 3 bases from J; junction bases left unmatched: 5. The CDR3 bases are TGTGCCAGCAGCGTCGGGACAGGGGTCTACGAGCAGTACTTC. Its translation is CASSVGTGVYEQYF.

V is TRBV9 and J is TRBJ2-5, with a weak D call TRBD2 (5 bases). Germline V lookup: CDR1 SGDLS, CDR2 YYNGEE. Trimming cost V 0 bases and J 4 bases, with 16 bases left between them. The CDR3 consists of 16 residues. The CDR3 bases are TGTGCCAGCAGCGTAGCGGGCGGGCCTCCCCCAGAGACCCAGTACTTC. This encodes CASSVAGGPPPETQYF.

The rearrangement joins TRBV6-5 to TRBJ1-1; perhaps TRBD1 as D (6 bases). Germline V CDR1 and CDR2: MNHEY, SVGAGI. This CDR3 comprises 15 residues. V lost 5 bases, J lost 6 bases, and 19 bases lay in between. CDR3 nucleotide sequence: TGTGCCAGCAGTCCTTTGGACAGTCAAAGGTCTGAAGCTTTCTTT. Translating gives CASSPLDSQRSEAFF.